This T cell receptor (beta chain) was sequenced during a study of post-analysis software for immune sequencing data. Whole-study context: Disease courses included relapsing-remitting, secondary progressive and progressive-relapsing multiple sclerosis.

The study's findings and limits: Relative to controls, patients had a few TRBV segments at higher frequency, with TRBV5-6, TRBV5-1 and TRBV20-1 among these. Versus controls, multiple sclerosis patients showed significantly lower diversity (normalized Chao1).

Carried by the TCR beta cDNA libraries were unique molecular identifiers. From the PCR reads, TCRdb called clonotypes with MiXCR, one entry per CDR3 protein. The sample has roughly 730,000 distinct CDR3 sequences; less than 35% are singletons. Per the germline V gene, CDR1 is SGHVS and CDR2 is FNYEAQ. The CDR3 length is 12 residues. V was trimmed by 5 bases and J by 10 bases, leaving 13 bases between them. This clonotype was detected only a few times. Antigen unknown. This receptor was obtained from a girl aged 10 to 17 with multiple sclerosis. The gene calls are TRBV7-6 and TRBJ2-3; D is undetermined. Material for sequencing was blood. The CDR3 reads CASSLNSFPQYF. The CDR3 DNA follows: TGTGCCAGCAGCCTAAATTCATTCCCGCAGTATTTT.